This passage covers 22 T cell receptor beta chains from one sample sequenced in a study of blood T cell repertoires in COVID-19 (dated by TCRdb to 2018 to 2020). The receptor library was made with the immunoSEQ multiplex PCR assay. Not all clones reach the TCRdb copy of this immuneACCESS table, which keeps in-frame sequences only. Checked studies attribute under half of the gap to unresolved V genes and leave the rest unexplained. In this sample the table shows over 250,000 clones, roughly 80% of which occur a single time. The ten largest make up 5% of the sample. Input material: PBMCs or T cells enriched from blood (not recorded which). The receptor set was obtained from a man aged 40-49 years who had been exposed to COVID-19.

The CDR3 DNA reads as TGTGCCAGCAGCTTGGGTAGCGGAGAAGAGACCCAGTACTTC. It specifies CASSLGSGEETQYF. The J gene is TRBJ2-5, the V gene TRBV5-4, with a tentative D call TRBD2 (6 bases). CDR3 length: 14 residues. V was cut by 0 bases and J by 3 bases, with 9 bases left in between. Per the germline V gene, CDR1 is SGHNT and CDR2 is YYREEE (reference sequence). Using reference TRBV5-4 and TRBJ2-5 for the parts outside the CDR3, the full variable domain is ETGVTQSPTHLIKTRGQQVTLRCSSQSGHNTVSWYQQALGQGPQFIFQYYREEENGRGNFPPRFSGLQFPNYSSELNVNALELDDSALYLCASSLGSGEETQYFGPGTRLLVL.

This clone was seen once. CDR3 DNA sequence: TGTGCCAGCAGTTACCCTAAAGGGCTAGCGGTGACCGGGGAGCTGTTTTTT. This encodes CASSYPKGLAVTGELFF. V usage is TRBV6-2 or TRBV6-3 and J usage is TRBJ2-2; 7 bases are a match to TRBD2. Germline assignment: CDR1 MNHEY and CDR2 SVGEGT. Trimming cost V 2 bases and J 5 bases; bases outside gene matches: 11. The CDR3 loop spans 17 amino acids.

The V and J genes are TRBV5-1 and TRBJ2-1; 8 bases are shared with TRBD2. The length of the CDR3 is 15 residues. Germline V gene sequence: CDR1 SGHRS, CDR2 YFSETQ. The ends lost 1 base at V and 7 bases at J; junction bases unmatched: 7. CDR3 amino acids: CASSLRPGGGNEQFF. The CDR3, as DNA: TGCGCCAGCAGCTTGCGCCCGGGGGGGGGTAATGAGCAGTTCTTC.

This chain connects TRBV28 to TRBJ1-6; 9 bases align to TRBD1. Germline trimming cut 5 bases from V and 5 bases from J; bases unmatched to any gene: 4. The V gene's germline CDR1 is MDHEN and CDR2 SYDVKM. The CDR3 totals 15 residues. The CDR3 sequence: CASSGTGSHNSPLHF. The CDR3 DNA reads TGTGCCAGCAGTGGGACAGGGTCCCATAATTCACCCCTCCACTTT. The full variable domain, completed using reference TRBV28 and TRBJ1-6, is DVKVTQSSRYLVKRTGEKVFLECVQDMDHENMFWYRQDPGLGLRLIYFSYDVKMKEKGDIPEGYSVSREKKERFSLILESASTNQTSMYLCASSGTGSHNSPLHFGNGTRLTVT.

The V call is TRBV19, the J call TRBJ1-1; 11 bases are a match to TRBD1. Per germline, CDR1 LNHDA and CDR2 SQIVND (reference sequence). This CDR3 contains 16 residues. V lost 5 bases to trimming and J lost 2 bases; unmatched junction nucleotides: 7. The CDR3: CASSGRDRGFNTEAFF. As DNA, the CDR3 is TGTGCCAGTAGTGGCCGGGACAGGGGGTTTAACACTGAAGCTTTCTTT.

The V gene is TRBV4-2, the J gene TRBJ1-4; D ambiguous. This CDR3 region has 15 residues. In germline, CDR1 is LGHNA, CDR2 YNFKEQ. Deletions cut 4 bases from V and 7 bases from J, with 16 bases between. CDR3 DNA sequence: TGTGCCAGCAGCCGACTACTAGGGCTGAGTGAAAAACTGTTTTTT. It codes for CASSRLLGLSEKLFF.

The chain links TRBV29-1 to TRBJ2-7; TRBD2 might be the D (6 bases). V gave up 8 bases and J gave up 7 bases, with 15 bases separating them. From germline, CDR1 is SQVTM and CDR2 ANQGSEA. The CDR3 loop spans 11 amino acids. The CDR3 is CSLKTAGEQYF. DNA for the CDR3: TGCAGCCTAAAGACCGCGGGGGAGCAGTACTTC.

The chain carries TRBV4-1 and TRBJ2-7; D not certain. Germline-derived CDR1 and CDR2 are MGHRA and YSYEKL. The CDR3 length is 16 residues. V shed 1 base and J shed 3 bases, with 16 bases lying between them. CDR3 bases: TGCGCCAGCAGCCAAGCCGCCCTTCGGCCGGGCTACGAGCAGTACTTC. It codes for CASSQAALRPGYEQYF.

CDR3 amino acids: CATRELGRNEAFF. CDR3 bases: TGTGCCACCAGGGAACTGGGGAGGAATGAAGCTTTCTTT. The chain is built from TRBV24-1 and TRBJ1-1, with D unclear. Germline lookup yields CDR1 KGHDR and CDR2 SFDVKD. CDR3 length: 13 residues. The V end was cut by 7 bases, the J end by 7 bases, with 15 bases between.

The chain couples TRBV13 to TRBJ2-7; D remains ambiguous. Germline assignment: CDR1 PRHDT and CDR2 FYEKMQ (reference sequence). CDR3 length: 13 residues. V shed 7 bases and J shed 7 bases, with 17 bases lying between them. CDR3 protein: CASTIGRSGEQYF. In DNA form, the CDR3 reads TGTGCCAGCACGATCGGCAGGTCTGGGGAGCAGTACTTC.

The gene calls are TRBV18 and TRBJ2-1, with 9 bases aligning to TRBD2. CDR3 length equals 16 residues. Losses at the gene ends were 6 bases for V and 0 bases for J; bases not matched to a gene: 6. The germline CDR1 and CDR2 sequences are KGHSH and LQKENI. CDR3 residues: CASSESGRSSYNEQFF. DNA for the CDR3: TGTGCCAGCTCCGAGAGCGGGAGGTCCTCCTACAATGAGCAGTTCTTC.

The chain recombines TRBV6-5 with TRBJ2-7, with unresolved D. This CDR3 is built from 11 residues. Germline values: CDR1 MNHEY, CDR2 SVGAGI. Deletions cut 6 bases from V and 5 bases from J, with 8 bases between. CDR3 protein: CASSNTDEQYF. The CDR3 nucleotides are TGTGCCAGCAGCAATACGGACGAGCAGTACTTC.

V is TRBV19 and J is TRBJ2-7, with TRBD1 matching over 7 bases. Trimming took 5 bases from V and 6 from J; bases not matched to a gene: 4. Germline V gene data show CDR1 as LNHDA and CDR2 as SQIVND (reference sequence). This CDR3 comprises 12 residues. The CDR3 region is CASSVDRAEQYF. The CDR3 DNA is TGTGCCAGTAGTGTCGACAGGGCCGAGCAGTACTTC.

There are many counts of this clone. The chain employs TRBV7-8 and TRBJ1-4; TRBD1 matches 7 bases. From germline, CDR1 is SGHVS and CDR2 FQNEAQ. The CDR3 length is 14 residues. The trim removed 5 bases at V and 8 bases at J, leaving 8 bases unmatched. DNA of the CDR3: TGTGCCAGCAGCCCGGGGACAGTCGGAGAAAAACTGTTTTTT. This sequence encodes CASSPGTVGEKLFF.

This rearrangement joins TRBV13 to TRBJ1-1; 7 nucleotides align to TRBD1. Losses at the gene ends were 1 base for V and 4 bases for J; bases not matched to a gene: 3. Germline V CDR1 and CDR2: PRHDT, FYEKMQ (reference sequence). CDR3 length equals 14 residues. CDR3 sequence: CASSLVGQATEAFF. The CDR3 DNA reads TGTGCCAGCAGCTTAGTAGGACAGGCCACTGAAGCTTTCTTT. The full variable domain, rest sourced from reference TRBV13 and TRBJ1-1, is AAGVIQSPRHLIKEKRETATLKCYPIPRHDTVYWYQQGPGQDPQFLISFYEKMQSDKGSIPDRFSAQQFSDYHSELNMSSLELGDSALYFCASSLVGQATEAFFGQGTRLTVV.

The chain uses TRBV28 and TRBJ2-1, with D possibly being TRBD2 (6 bases). V lost 7 bases and J 2 bases, leaving 12 bases between the germline ends. Germline V CDR1 and CDR2: MDHEN, SYDVKM. The CDR3 contains 14 residues. The CDR3 bases are TGTGCCAGCACCCCCGGGAGCGCCTACAATGAGCAGTTCTTC. This gives the protein CASTPGSAYNEQFF.

This chain connects TRBV7-3 to TRBJ2-1; 16 bases align to TRBD2. The length of the CDR3 is 20 residues. CDR1 and CDR2 (germline): SGHTA, FQGTGA. V gave up 1 base and J gave up 6 bases; unmatched junction bases: 12. The CDR3 region is CASSLRQGTSGRGEGNEQFF. CDR3 bases: TGTGCCAGCAGCTTAAGGCAAGGGACTAGCGGGAGGGGGGAAGGCAATGAGCAGTTCTTC.

This chain joins TRBV30 and TRBJ2-7; 11 nucleotides align to TRBD1. The germline gives CDR1 GTSNPN, CDR2 SVGIG (reference sequence). This CDR3 is built from 15 residues. V lost 2 bases and J lost 6; bases outside the gene matches: 9. The chain's CDR3 is CAWSHLGTGGFEQYF. In DNA, the CDR3 is TGTGCCTGGAGTCACCTCGGGACAGGGGGATTCGAGCAGTACTTC.

This chain links TRBV12-3 or TRBV12-4 with TRBJ1-4, with D tentatively TRBD1 (5 bases). Trimming removed 10 bases from V and 8 bases from J, with 11 bases in between. This CDR3 has 11 residues. DNA of the CDR3: TGTGCCACTCGCGGGGGGGAAAAACTGTTTTTT. It translates to CATRGGEKLFF.

The table lists this clone with a few counts. The chain uses TRBV11-3 and TRBJ1-2; D call uncertain. Germline CDR1 SGHNT, CDR2 YENEEA. CDR3 length: 14 amino acids. Deletions cut 0 bases from V and 8 bases from J, with 13 bases between. The CDR3 loop reads CASSLDYATWGYTF. CDR3 nucleotides: TGTGCCAGCAGCTTAGATTACGCTACCTGGGGCTACACCTTC.

This clone was seen a single time. The chain couples TRBV30 to TRBJ2-6, with D possibly matching TRBD1 (6 bases). The CDR3 sequence is 21 residues long. Germline V gene data show CDR1 as GTSNPN and CDR2 as SVGIG (reference sequence). The ends were cut back, 5 bases at V and 3 bases at J, with 32 bases in the middle. CDR3: CAWSSNRVYRGPRGGANVLTF. The DNA for the CDR3 is TGTGCCTGGTCCAGTAACAGGGTATATAGGGGACCTAGGGGTGGGGCCAACGTCCTGACTTTC.

The chain has TRBV10-3 and TRBJ2-3; TRBD2 aligns across 9 bases. Germline values: CDR1 ENHRY, CDR2 SYGVKD. The CDR3 has 15 amino acids. The trim removed 10 bases at V and 8 bases at J, leaving 16 bases unmatched. The CDR3 loop reads CATSLGAGGSGTQYF. As DNA, the CDR3 is TGTGCCACATCCTTGGGGGCGGGAGGGAGTGGTACGCAGTATTTT.